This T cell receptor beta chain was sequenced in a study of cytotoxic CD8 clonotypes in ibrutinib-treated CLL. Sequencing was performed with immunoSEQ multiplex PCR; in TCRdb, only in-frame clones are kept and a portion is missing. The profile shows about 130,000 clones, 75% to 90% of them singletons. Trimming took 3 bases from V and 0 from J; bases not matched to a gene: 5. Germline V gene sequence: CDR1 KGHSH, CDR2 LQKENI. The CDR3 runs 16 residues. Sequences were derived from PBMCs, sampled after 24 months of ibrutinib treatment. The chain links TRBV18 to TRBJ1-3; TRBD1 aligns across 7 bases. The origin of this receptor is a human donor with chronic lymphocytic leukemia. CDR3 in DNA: TGTGCCAGCTCACCGGGACAGTCCCTCTCTGGAAACACCATATATTTT. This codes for CASSPGQSLSGNTIYF.